The present entry profiles one T cell receptor (beta chain) with its context. There are many counts of this clonotype. Its antigen has not been determined. Base-call qualities are not available, and no considerably larger clone is one nucleotide away. The TCR beta CDR3 region was amplified from genomic DNA by two rounds of multiplex PCR. In the first PCR round, primers specific to each TRBV and TRBJ gene were used, and the primer sequences were filed in Chinese patent CN105087789A. Universal primers were used in the second round of PCR. The Roche High Pure PCR Template Preparation Kit was used to extract genomic DNA from frozen PBMCs. Paired-end sequencing with 151 bp reads was performed on the libraries using an Illumina HiSeq 3000. From the authors' description of their analysis: Raw reads lacking the multiplex PCR primer sequences were removed with CutAdapt. Using PEAR, the high-quality paired reads were merged into contigs. MiXCR assigned TRB V, D and J gene segments to each contig by aligning to reference sequences. CDR3 sequences were clustered by base quality and sequence similarity to remove sequencing errors. Diversity was measured as Shannon entropy normalized by the natural log of productive TCR sequence number. Clonality was computed as one minus the ratio of Shannon entropy to the natural log of the number of unique clonotypes. Using the Youden index from ROC curves, the researchers picked the repertoire-metric cut-offs for progression-free survival, and all analyses were carried out in R 3.5.3. TCRdb reworked the public reads: Q25 trimming with fastp, MiXCR clone assembly, productive beta chains retained. Each entry merges the rows of one CDR3 protein and shows their most common DNA and genes. TCRdb, not the authors, supplied the V and J calls. The table for this sample lists about 30,000 distinct CDR3 sequences; more than 25% of them were counted only once. Roughly 12% of the sample belongs to the ten largest clones.

This sample is part of a study of prognosis after radiotherapy for stage I lung cancer (dated by TCRdb to 2020 to 2022). The study in broad terms: About 19 stage I NSCLC patients were enrolled in Nanjing, China, between early 2018 and January 2019. Fourteen cases involved newly diagnosed primary stage I lung tumors, and roughly 5 involved oligometastatic NSCLC subsequent to surgical resection of the primary tumor. Every patient was deemed medically inoperable, about a dozen because of comorbidities and roughly 7 because they refused surgery. The cohort was made up of 10 to 15 men and more than five women, with a median age of around 78 years and an age range of roughly 53 to 90 years. Squamous cell carcinoma histology was identified in more than five patients, and adenocarcinoma histology was identified in more than 10 patients. SBRT was delivered in 3 to 5 fractions with a biologically effective dose of at least 100 Gy, and image-guided IMRT or VMAT was used for delivery. Concurrent therapy was not administered to any patient alongside SBRT. After SBRT, distant metastases developed in about 20% of the 19 patients at a median of around 7 months, while the remaining 15 patients had no significant progression. Peripheral blood TCR beta repertoires were profiled in stage I NSCLC patients before and after stereotactic body radiotherapy, and the study then linked these repertoires to distant failure. A total of roughly 40 blood samples from around 19 patients were sequenced, with one sample obtained before and one obtained after SBRT for each patient. The investigation overall reported the following: Limitations of the study included a small cohort and short follow-up, and the study findings need independent validation. TRBV and TRBJ usage frequencies reportedly varied with metastasis status, involving two V genes at baseline and about 10 V and two J genes after SBRT. Whether the expanded TCR clones were tumor-specific was not determined. None of the reported P values were adjusted for multiple comparisons. Post-SBRT Shannon entropy and its change from baseline were lower in patients who developed distant metastases; baseline Shannon entropy was not associated with metastases. Unique TCR clone counts fell after SBRT (median about 9,300 before versus 6,000 to 8,000 after; Wilcoxon paired P=0.011).

No patient had a history of other malignancies or prior chemotherapy or radiotherapy, and all had node-negative disease on CT and PET/CT. At each of the two time points, roughly 6 milliliters of peripheral venous blood were collected into EDTA tubes. Ficoll-Paque Plus density-gradient centrifugation was used to isolate PBMCs. Right after collection, samples were kept at -80 degrees C until analysis. The sequencing here drew on PBMCs, taken before or after stereotactic body radiation therapy (not recorded which). The sequence derives from a donor over 45 with non-small cell lung cancer.

The DNA sequence follows: TGTGCCAGCAGTTCTGGGACAGAGTACCAAGAGACCCAGTACTTC. This encodes CASSSGTEYQETQYF. The chain is made from TRBV28 and TRBJ2-5; a stretch of 7 junction bases matches TRBD1. Here V drops 4 bases and J drops 0 bases, and the junction holds 5 bases not matched to any gene. The CDR1 and CDR2 encoded by the germline V gene are MDHEN and SYDVKM. CDR3 length: 15 amino acids, cysteine to phenylalanine. Only the CDR3 portion is preserved as DNA: 45 bases, with reading frame beginning at the first base.